This T cell receptor (beta chain) was documented in a study of post-analysis software for immune sequencing data. Study summary: The disease courses covered relapsing-remitting, secondary progressive and progressive-relapsing multiple sclerosis.

Worth noting for this clonotype: Its antigen is not known.

Findings and caveats of the study: Multiple sclerosis patients showed significantly lower normalized Chao1 diversity than controls did. Clustering by F measure revealed strong co-clustering among samples prepared together in one batch.

Unique molecular identifiers had been added to the TCR beta cDNA libraries. There were about 0.95 to 11 million T cells, and about 540,000 cDNA molecules came from them. TCRdb itself ran the PCR reads through MiXCR, one entry per CDR3 protein. The sample holds about 430,000 distinct CDR3 sequences, more than 30% seen once. The receptor was isolated from a girl aged 2 to 9 with multiple sclerosis. The specimen was blood.

The CDR3 sequence is CSAPDRETYNEQFF. The CDR3 DNA is TGCAGTGCTCCGGACAGGGAGACCTACAATGAGCAGTTCTTC. The chain links TRBV20-1 to TRBJ2-1; 8 positions match TRBD1. Unmatched junction bases numbered 5, after V lost 5 bases and J lost 2 bases. Germline V lookup: CDR1 DFQATT, CDR2 SNEGSKA (reference sequence). The CDR3 is 14 amino acids.